These T cell receptor beta chains were read from a single sample in a study of naive and memory T cell subsets. TCRdb passed the UMI-ligation and nested PCR reads through MiXCR, listing each CDR3 protein once. The sample has 98,000 or so distinct CDR3 sequences, roughly 15% seen once. Source material: naive CD8+ T cells from blood. The receptor set was obtained from a human donor in good health. The CDR3 runs from the conserved cysteine through the conserved F or W. D genes are given only for firm matches. Clone size is not always given. Where it is, it says once, few, many or a class for expanded clones.

>TRBJ2-1|20|TRBD2|TRBV3-1|few
CASSLSMATSGPTVNNEQFF
TGTGCCAGCAGCCTATCCATGGCGACTAGCGGACCCACTGTAAACAATGAGCAGTTCTTC
>TRBJ1-5|12|-|TRBV28|few
CASSPRGQPQHF
TGTGCCAGCAGTCCCCGGGGTCAGCCCCAGCATTTT
>TRBJ2-1|16|-|TRBV6-2/TRBV6-3|few
CASSYSRRSSYNEQFF
TGTGCCAGCAGTTACTCGAGACGGAGCTCCTACAATGAGCAGTTCTTC
>TRBJ2-7|12|-|TRBV29-1|many
CSARGMTYEQYF
TGCAGCGCCAGGGGCATGACCTACGAGCAGTACTTC
>TRBJ2-1|15|TRBD2|TRBV27|many
CASRGSGSSYNEQFF
TGTGCCAGCAGGGGAAGCGGGAGCTCCTACAATGAGCAGTTCTTC
>TRBJ1-5|14|-|TRBV28|many
CASSLFRSNQPQHF
TGTGCCAGCAGTTTATTCCGTAGCAATCAGCCCCAGCATTTT
>TRBJ2-1|14|-|TRBV7-2|few
CASSFRLGGNEQFF
TGTGCCAGCAGCTTTCGACTAGGGGGAAATGAGCAGTTCTTC
>TRBJ1-5|16|-|TRBV7-9|few
CASSFDPGDSNQPQHF
TGTGCCAGCAGCTTCGACCCCGGAGACAGCAATCAGCCCCAGCATTTT
>TRBJ2-5|13|-|TRBV7-9|few
CASSARGRETQYF
TGTGCCAGCAGCGCCCGGGGAAGGGAGACCCAGTACTTC
>TRBJ2-1|16|-|TRBV4-2|few
CASSQSHATREWEQFF
TGTGCCAGCAGCCAATCCCATGCCACCCGGGAATGGGAGCAGTTCTTC
>TRBJ2-5|16|-|TRBV25-1|few
CASSEFEARIQETQYF
TGTGCCAGCAGTGAATTCGAGGCACGGATCCAGGAGACCCAGTACTTC
>TRBJ1-1|13|-|TRBV6-5|many
CASSYVGETEAFF
TGTGCCAGCAGTTACGTGGGGGAGACTGAAGCTTTCTTT
>TRBJ1-1|12|-|TRBV29-1|-
CSVARVGTEAFF
TGCAGCGTCGCCAGGGTGGGCACTGAAGCTTTCTTT
>TRBJ2-3|17|-|TRBV7-6|many
CASSLAVGPEGTDTQYF
TGTGCCAGCAGCTTAGCGGTAGGACCTGAGGGCACAGATACGCAGTATTTT
>TRBJ2-6|19|TRBD1|TRBV4-3|-
CASSQRDRPDLSGANVLTF
TGCGCCAGCAGCCAACGGGACAGACCAGATCTTTCTGGGGCCAACGTCCTGACTTTC
>TRBJ1-3|17|-|TRBV4-2|many
CASSQPSGGRAGNTIYF
TGTGCCAGCAGCCAGCCAAGTGGTGGCAGGGCCGGAAACACCATATATTTT
>TRBJ1-5|15|-|TRBV7-2|many
CASSPEWEINQPQHF
TGTGCCAGCAGCCCCGAGTGGGAGATAAATCAGCCCCAGCATTTT
>TRBJ1-2|14|-|TRBV4-1|few
CASSQEEQGYGYTF
TGCGCCAGCAGCCAAGAAGAACAGGGCTATGGCTACACCTTC
>TRBJ2-1|22|TRBD2|TRBV20-1|-
CSARGRDSRTSGRHSSYNEQFF
TGCAGTGCTAGGGGACGGGACTCCCGGACTAGCGGGAGACACAGCTCCTACAATGAGCAGTTCTTC